This TCR beta chain was captured in a study of blood T cells in healthy people across ages. A second PCR of roughly 7 to 11 cycles used a sample-barcoded 5' primer and a J-beta primer mix. TCRdb reprocessed the 5' RACE reads with MiXCR, giving one entry per CDR3 protein. The repertoire has around 1,100,000 distinct CDR3 sequences, around two fifths of them found once; the top ten carry about an eighth. CDR3 size: 15 residues. Trimming pared 2 bases from V and 2 bases from J, leaving 12 bases between. Germline V gene lookup returns CDR1 LGHNA and CDR2 YSLEER. RNA extraction gave at least 5.5 micrograms of total RNA per sample.

Sample: blood. This clonotype originated in a young man in good health. The V call is TRBV4-3, the J call TRBJ2-5; maybe TRBD2 (5 bases). The CDR3 coding sequence is TGCGCCAGCAGCCAAAACCCGGGGAGACAAGAGACCCAGTACTTC. Its protein product is CASSQNPGRQETQYF.